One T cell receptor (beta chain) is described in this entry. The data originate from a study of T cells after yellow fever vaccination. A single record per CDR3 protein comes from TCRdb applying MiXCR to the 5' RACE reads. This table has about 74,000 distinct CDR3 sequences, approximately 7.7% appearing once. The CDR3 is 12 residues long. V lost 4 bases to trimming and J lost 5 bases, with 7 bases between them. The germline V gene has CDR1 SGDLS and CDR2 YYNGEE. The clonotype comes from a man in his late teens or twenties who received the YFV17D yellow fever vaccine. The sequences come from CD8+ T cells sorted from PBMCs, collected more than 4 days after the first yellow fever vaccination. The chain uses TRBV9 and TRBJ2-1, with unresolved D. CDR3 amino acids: CASSNIDNEQFF. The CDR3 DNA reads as TGTGCCAGCAGCAACATAGACAATGAGCAGTTCTTC.